This TCR beta chain came from a study of regulatory T cells in long-lasting Graves disease. Study-level background: Disease was considered persistent Graves' disease after over 5 years of antithyroid drugs (with positive TSH receptor antibodies). Overall study results and limits: Persistent patients shared about 3,000 public clonotypes among themselves. Newly diagnosed patients shared fewer, at some 970.

Germline V gene data show CDR1 as MNHEY and CDR2 as SMNVEV (reference sequence). This CDR3 has 15 amino acids. The ends lost 6 bases at V and 6 bases at J; junction bases unmatched: 8. This clonotype was recorded a few times. The antigen remains undetermined. The time point denotes: persistent/refractory GD, antithyroid drugs over 5 years with positive TRAb. PBMCs provided the RNA from which the TCR library was made. Building the TCR beta libraries relied on iRepertoire HTBI primers, and CDR3 regions underwent Arm-PCR. In the authors' methods: Identification of gene segments yielded 60 to 80 TRBV and 13 to 15 TRBJ across samples. Using its own MiXCR run on the multiplex PCR reads, TCRdb lists one record per CDR3 protein. The V and J calls follow TCRdb's processing rather than the paper's. The top ten clones hold around 42% of a sample with about 660,000 distinct CDR3 sequences, about 30% of them seen once.

This TCR was recovered from a female donor with Graves disease. The chain recombines TRBV27 with TRBJ1-5; 10 nucleotides agree with TRBD1. The sequences come from peripheral blood mononuclear cells (PBMCs), collected when the disease was refractory, from a patient treated with antithyroid drugs. Here the CDR3 DNA reads TGTGCCAGCAGATTAGGACAGGGGGGAAGTCAGCCCCAGCATTTT. Amino acids: CASRLGQGGSQPQHF.